This entry is about one TCR beta chain. Its matching antigen is unknown. These data originate in a study of T cell repertoires in ileal Crohn's disease. Overall study results and limits: All patients with clonality above 26.8% had endoscopic recurrence.

Adults with ileal or ileocolonic Crohn's disease and an indication for resection were eligible. The data were produced by immunoSEQ multiplex PCR, yet TCRdb's version contains in-frame clones alone and is incomplete. The table records about 15,000 clones, about 78% of them present only once. Germline CDR1 SGHRS, CDR2 YFSETQ. The CDR3 spans 12 residues. The trim removed 3 bases at V and 8 bases at J, leaving 4 bases unmatched. Sequencing was performed on ileal tissue. This clonotype was sampled from an adult with Crohn's disease. V gene TRBV5-1 combines with J gene TRBJ1-2, with 7 bases aligning to TRBD1. The CDR3 spells CASSSTGSGYTF. The CDR3 DNA is TGCGCCAGCAGCTCGACAGGGTCCGGCTACACCTTC.